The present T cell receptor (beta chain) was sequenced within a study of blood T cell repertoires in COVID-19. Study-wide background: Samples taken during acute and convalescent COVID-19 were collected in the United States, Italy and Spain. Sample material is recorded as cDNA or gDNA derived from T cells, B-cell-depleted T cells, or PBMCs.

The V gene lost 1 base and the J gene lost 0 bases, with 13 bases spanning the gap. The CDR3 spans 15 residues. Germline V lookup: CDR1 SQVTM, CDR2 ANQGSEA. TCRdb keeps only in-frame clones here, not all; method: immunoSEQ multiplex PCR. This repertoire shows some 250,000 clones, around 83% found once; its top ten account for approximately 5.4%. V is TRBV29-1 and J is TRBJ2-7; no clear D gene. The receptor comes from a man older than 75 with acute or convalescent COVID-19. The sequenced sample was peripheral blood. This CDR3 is CSVEGYVRSSYEQYF. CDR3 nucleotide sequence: TGCAGCGTTGAAGGGTATGTTCGGAGCTCCTACGAGCAGTACTTC.